These 14 T cell receptor beta chains came from one sample sequenced in a study of cytomegalovirus exposure and HLA in healthy donors. Both 60 Vbeta primers and 13 Jbeta primers went into the PCR. Only in-frame clones appear in the TCRdb table, and some are missing; sequencing was by immunoSEQ multiplex PCR. The sample includes hundreds of thousands of clones, approximately 78% seen only once; the top ten take approximately 3.8%. Sequenced: PBMCs. These TCRs come from a male donor in good health and CMV-seronegative.

In its sample, this clone was seen once. CDR3 bases: TGTGCCACCAGAGGCGGGGGCGCATGGGAGACCCAGTACTTC. It is translated as CATRGGGAWETQYF. The chain employs TRBV15 and TRBJ2-5, with D perhaps TRBD2 (7 bases). The CDR3 is made up of 14 amino acids. V lost 6 bases, J lost 5 bases, and 16 bases lay in between. Germline CDR1 and CDR2: LNHNV and YYDKDF (reference sequence).

The chain couples TRBV7-9 to TRBJ2-5; 8 nucleotides align to TRBD2. Germline assignment: CDR1 SEHNR and CDR2 FQNEAQ (reference sequence). J gave up 2 bases and V 3 bases, and 11 bases lay outside the gene matches. This CDR3 region has 17 residues. The CDR3 DNA reads as TGTGCCAGCAGCTTTCCCAGCGGGAGTCAGGAGCAAGAGACCCAGTACTTC. Translation: CASSFPSGSQEQETQYF. The full variable domain, completed using reference TRBV7-9 and TRBJ2-5, is DTGVSQNPRHKITKRGQNVTFRCDPISEHNRLYWYRQTLGQGPEFLTYFQNEAQLEKSRLLSDRFSAERPKGSFSTLEIQRTEQGDSAMYLCASSFPSGSQEQETQYFGPGTRLLVL.

This sequence joins TRBV9 and TRBJ1-4, with D possibly matching TRBD1 (5 bases). The germline CDR1 and CDR2 sequences are SGDLS and YYNGEE. The CDR3 consists of 17 residues. V was shortened by 2 bases and J by 4 bases, with 18 bases between the two germline ends. CDR3 amino acids: CASSVSTGSGLNEKLFF. Here the CDR3 DNA reads TGTGCCAGCAGCGTTTCGACCGGTTCGGGACTTAATGAAAAACTGTTTTTT.

The chain combines TRBV5-1 with TRBJ1-3, with 7 bases aligning to TRBD1. The germline V gene has CDR1 SGHRS and CDR2 YFSETQ. V lost 4 bases, J lost 2 bases, and 12 bases stayed unmatched. This CDR3 is 17 amino acids long. The CDR3 sequence: CASSPSRQGGTGNTIYF. The CDR3 DNA reads TGCGCCAGCAGCCCCTCCCGACAGGGCGGCACTGGAAACACCATATATTTT.

This chain links TRBV29-1 with TRBJ2-2, with 8 bases lining up with TRBD2. Trimming at V came to 4 bases and at J to 4 bases, leaving 8 bases not matched to a gene. The germline CDR1 and CDR2 sequences are SQVTM and ANQGSEA. The CDR3 totals 15 residues. In nucleotides, the CDR3 is TGCAGCGTTGGGTTGTCGGGAGGGCCCACCGGGGAGCTGTTTTTT. Translated: CSVGLSGGPTGELFF.

The chain carries TRBV18 and TRBJ2-6, with 8 bases matching TRBD1. The CDR3 is made up of 17 amino acids. Trimming took 6 bases from V and 0 from J; bases not matched to a gene: 7. The germline V gene has CDR1 KGHSH and CDR2 LQKENI. CDR3 region: CASSLGQGRSGANVLTF. CDR3 nucleotides: TGTGCCAGCTCTCTTGGACAGGGTCGCTCTGGGGCCAACGTCCTGACTTTC. Variable domain in full (rest from reference TRBV18 and TRBJ2-6): NAGVMQNPRHLVRRRGQEARLRCSPMKGHSHVYWYRQLPEEGLKFMVYLQKENIIDESGMPKERFSAEFPKEGPSILRIQQVVRGDSAAYFCASSLGQGRSGANVLTFGAGSRLTVL.

The chain has TRBV7-2 and TRBJ2-2; tentative D call: TRBD1 (6 bases). Germline V CDR1 and CDR2: SGHTA, FQGNSA. Trimming pared 1 base from V and 1 base from J, leaving 13 bases between. This CDR3 contains 17 residues. The CDR3 nucleotides read TGTGCCAGCAGCTTAGTCGGGACACCTCGGAACACCGGGGAGCTGTTTTTT. It codes for CASSLVGTPRNTGELFF.

The genes are TRBV15 and TRBJ1-3; D unclear. Germline loops: CDR1 LNHNV, CDR2 YYDKDF (reference sequence). CDR3 length: 17 amino acids. The V and J ends lost 0 bases and 0 bases respectively, with 12 bases between them. The CDR3 loop is CATSRDFPGSSGNTIYF. The DNA of the CDR3 is TGTGCCACCAGCAGAGATTTTCCGGGAAGCTCTGGAAACACCATATATTTT. The whole variable domain, filled in from reference TRBV15 and TRBJ1-3, reads DAMVIQNPRYQVTQFGKPVTLSCSQTLNHNVMYWYQQKSSQAPKLLFHYYDKDFNNEADTPDNFQSRRPNTSFCFLDIRSPGLGDTAMYLCATSRDFPGSSGNTIYFGEGSWLTVV.

The genes are TRBV7-8 and TRBJ2-5; the D gene is possibly TRBD2 (5 bases). Germline V CDR1 and CDR2: SGHVS, FQNEAQ. The CDR3 is made up of 15 amino acids. Trimming removed 4 bases at V and 5 bases at J, with 17 bases between. CDR3 in DNA: TGTGCCAGCAGCTGGAAAATTGGACTCGGGGAGACCCAGTACTTC. Amino acids: CASSWKIGLGETQYF.

The CDR3 DNA is TGTGCCAGCAGTAACAGACTAGCGCCCCACGAGCAGTACTTC. Its protein is CASSNRLAPHEQYF. This chain connects TRBV28 to TRBJ2-7, with TRBD2 matching 8 bases. In germline, CDR1 is MDHEN, CDR2 SYDVKM. This CDR3 has 14 residues. Unmatched junction bases numbered 8, after V lost 5 bases and J lost 5 bases. Using reference TRBV28 and TRBJ2-7 for the parts outside the CDR3, the full variable domain is DVKVTQSSRYLVKRTGEKVFLECVQDMDHENMFWYRQDPGLGLRLIYFSYDVKMKEKGDIPEGYSVSREKKERFSLILESASTNQTSMYLCASSNRLAPHEQYFGPGTRLTVT.

The genes are TRBV28 and TRBJ1-1; maybe TRBD1 (6 bases). CDR1 and CDR2 (germline): MDHEN, SYDVKM. This CDR3 contains 11 residues. Deletions cut 5 bases from V and 14 bases from J, with 15 bases between. In nucleotides, the CDR3 is TGTGCCAGCAGTGCGACAGGTTCGGGGTTCTTT. Encoded protein: CASSATGSGFF.

As for this clone: Its ends do not fully match the called genes, so a read error is possible. The rearrangement joins TRBV5-1 to TRBJ2-2, with TRBD1 matching 10 bases. The length of the CDR3 is 16 residues. CDR1 and CDR2 from the germline V gene are SGHRS and YFSETQ. The CDR3, as DNA: TGCGCCAGCAGGTTGGGGACAGGGGACAACACCGGGGAGCTGTTTTTT. Encoded protein: CASRLGTGDNTGELFF.

This sequence joins TRBV6-5 and TRBJ2-3; D uncertain. The CDR3 is made up of 11 amino acids. The V and J ends lost 6 bases and 6 bases respectively, with 7 bases between them. Germline V gene sequence: CDR1 MNHEY, CDR2 SVGAGI. The CDR3 nucleotides read TGTGCCAGCAGGGCATCTGATACGCAGTATTTT. Its protein product is CASRASDTQYF.

V usage is TRBV6-6 and J usage is TRBJ2-4, with 9 bases aligning to TRBD1. The V and J ends lost 7 bases and 0 bases, in that order; junction bases with no gene match: 7. Germline assignment: CDR1 MNHNY and CDR2 SVGAGI (reference sequence). CDR3 length: 16 amino acids. CDR3 sequence (DNA): TGTGCCAGCACCTGGGGACAGGGCGCAGCCAAAAACATTCAGTACTTC. It specifies CASTWGQGAAKNIQYF.